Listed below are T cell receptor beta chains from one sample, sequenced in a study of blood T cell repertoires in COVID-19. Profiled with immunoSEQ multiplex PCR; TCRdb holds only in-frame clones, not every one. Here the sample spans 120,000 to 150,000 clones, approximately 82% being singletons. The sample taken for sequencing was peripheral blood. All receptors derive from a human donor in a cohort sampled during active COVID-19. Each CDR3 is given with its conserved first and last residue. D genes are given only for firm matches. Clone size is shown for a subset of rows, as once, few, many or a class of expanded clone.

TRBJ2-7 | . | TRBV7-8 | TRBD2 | TGTGCCAGCAGCTCCCCCAGGACTAGCGGGACGTACGAGCAGTACTTC | CASSSPRTSGTYEQYF
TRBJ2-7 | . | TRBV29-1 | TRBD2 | TGCAGCGTCGTCGGTTTGGCGGGAGCGTGGGAGAACGAGCAGTACTTC | CSVVGLAGAWENEQYF
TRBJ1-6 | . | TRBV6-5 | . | TGTGCCAGCAGTCGAGGGGGTTGGAATTCACCCCTCCACTTT | CASSRGGWNSPLHF
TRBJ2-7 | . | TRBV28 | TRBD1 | TGTGCCAGCAGTCCTGGACAGGGGCTAATATACGAGCAGTACTTC | CASSPGQGLIYEQYF
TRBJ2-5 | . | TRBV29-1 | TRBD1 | TGCAGCGGTAAACCGACAGGGGGCGAGGGAGAGACCCAGTACTTC | CSGKPTGGEGETQYF
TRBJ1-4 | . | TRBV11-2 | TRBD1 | TGTGCCAGCAGCTTAGGGTACAACGGACAGGGAACTAATGAAAAACTGTTTTTT | CASSLGYNGQGTNEKLFF
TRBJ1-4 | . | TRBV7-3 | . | TGTGCCAGCAGCATGAAAGGGGGAGAAGCAACTAATGAAAAACTGTTTTTT | CASSMKGGEATNEKLFF
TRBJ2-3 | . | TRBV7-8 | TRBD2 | TGTGCCAGCAGCCTAAGACTAGCGGGATATACGCAGTATTTT | CASSLRLAGYTQYF
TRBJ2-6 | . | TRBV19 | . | TGTGCCAGTAGTTCCAACTCTGGGGCCAACGTCCTGACTTTC | CASSSNSGANVLTF
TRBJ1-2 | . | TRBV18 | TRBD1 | TGTGCCAGCTCGCGGGGGGTGGACAGGACCAATGGCTACACCTTC | CASSRGVDRTNGYTF
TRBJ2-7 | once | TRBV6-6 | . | TGTGCCAGCAGTTCCTATGGCGAGCAGTACTTC | CASSSYGEQYF
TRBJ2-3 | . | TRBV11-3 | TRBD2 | TGTGCCAGCAGCCGCGGGACTAGCGTTGGTACGCAGTATTTT | CASSRGTSVGTQYF
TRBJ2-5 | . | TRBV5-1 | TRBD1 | TGCGCCAGCAGCATAAGACAGGGCGAAGAGACCCAGTACTTC | CASSIRQGEETQYF
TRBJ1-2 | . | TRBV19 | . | TGTGCCAGTCGGACCACAGCGGGCTATAACTATGGCTACACCTTC | CASRTTAGYNYGYTF
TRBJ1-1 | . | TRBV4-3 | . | TGCGCCAGCAGCCAAGGGGCGGGCTCCGCTGAAGCTTTCTTT | CASSQGAGSAEAFF
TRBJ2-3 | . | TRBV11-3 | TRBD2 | TGTGCCAGCAGTGACGGACTAGCTACGGTTGATACGCAGTATTTT | CASSDGLATVDTQYF
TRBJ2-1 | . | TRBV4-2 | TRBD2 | TGTGCCAGCAGCCCGGGACTAGCGGGAGGGCCTCGTATCAATGAGCAGTTCTTC | CASSPGLAGGPRINEQFF
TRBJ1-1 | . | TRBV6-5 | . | TGTGCCAGCAGCACAGGGAGGGGCACTGAAGCTTTCTTT | CASSTGRGTEAFF
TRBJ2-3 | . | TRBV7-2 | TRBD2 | TGTGCCAGCAGCCCAAGGAGCGGGACTAGCACAGATACGCAGTATTTT | CASSPRSGTSTDTQYF
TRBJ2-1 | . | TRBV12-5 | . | TGTGCTAGTGGGGGTAGCGGAGCCTCCTACAATGAGCAGTTCTTC | CASGGSGASYNEQFF
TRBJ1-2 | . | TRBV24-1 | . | TGTGCCACTCGGGCAGGGGCACAAAATGGCTACACCTTC | CATRAGAQNGYTF
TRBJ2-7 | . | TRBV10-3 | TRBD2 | TGTGCCATCAGTGAGCGGGGGACTAGCGGCACCTACGAGCAGTACTTC | CAISERGTSGTYEQYF
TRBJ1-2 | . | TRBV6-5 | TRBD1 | TGTGCCAGCAGTTACTCTGGCGACAGGGCTTATGGCTACACCTTC | CASSYSGDRAYGYTF
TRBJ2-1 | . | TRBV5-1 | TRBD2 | TGCGCCAGCAGCGAGGGACTAGCGGGAGTTTTCTTC | CASSEGLAGVFF
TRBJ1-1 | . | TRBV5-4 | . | TGTGCCAGCAGCTTCCACAGGGTAGCCACTGAAGCTTTCTTT | CASSFHRVATEAFF
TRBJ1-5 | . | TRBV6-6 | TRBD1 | TGTGCCATCCAGGGGGCAATGAATCAGCCCCAGCATTTT | CAIQGAMNQPQHF
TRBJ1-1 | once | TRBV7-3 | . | TGTGCCAGCAGCTCCCAAGGCCCGGGGATGAACACTGAAGCTTTCTTT | CASSSQGPGMNTEAFF
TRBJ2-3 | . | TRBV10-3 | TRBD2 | TGTGCCATCAGTGAGTCTAGCGGGAGGGCCTTAGGTACGCAGTATTTT | CAISESSGRALGTQYF
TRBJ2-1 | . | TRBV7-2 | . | TGTGCCAGCAGTTTAGGGAGCTCCTACAATGAGCAGTTCTTC | CASSLGSSYNEQFF
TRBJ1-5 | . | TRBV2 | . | TGTGCCAGCAGTGAAGCGCTTCTAGGGGCCTATAGCAATCAGCCCCAGCATTTT | CASSEALLGAYSNQPQHF
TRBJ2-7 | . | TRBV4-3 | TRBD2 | TGCGCCAGCAGCCAGGCTCTGGGACTAGCGGGCGAGCAGTACTTC | CASSQALGLAGEQYF
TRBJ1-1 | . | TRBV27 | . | TGTGCCAGCAGTTTATCGGGGACACCTGGAACCACTGAAGCTTTCTTT | CASSLSGTPGTTEAFF
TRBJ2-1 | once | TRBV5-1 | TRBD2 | TGCGCCAGCAGCCTCGGGGGTGGAGTAGCGGGAAAGGCACCAACACACAATGAGCAGTTCTTC | CASSLGGGVAGKAPTHNEQFF
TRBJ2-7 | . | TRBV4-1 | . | TGCGCCAGCAGCCTCATAATTGAGGTCCCCTACGAGCAGTACTTC | CASSLIIEVPYEQYF
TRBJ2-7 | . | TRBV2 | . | TGTGCCATAGAAGCCGGGAGCTCCTACGAGCAGTACTTC | CAIEAGSSYEQYF
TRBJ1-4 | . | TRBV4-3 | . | TGCGCCAGCAGCCAAGCGGAGGCGACTAATGAAAAACTGTTTTTT | CASSQAEATNEKLFF
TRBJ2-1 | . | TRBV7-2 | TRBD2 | TGTGCCAGCAGCTTAGGGGTTAGCGGGAGGCTTAATGAGCAGTTCTTC | CASSLGVSGRLNEQFF
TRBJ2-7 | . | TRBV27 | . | TGTGCCAGCCGACTAGTCTACGAGCAGTACTTC | CASRLVYEQYF
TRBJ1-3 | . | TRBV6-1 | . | TGTGCCAGCAGTGAAGGTTTTACTGGAAACACCATATATTTT | CASSEGFTGNTIYF
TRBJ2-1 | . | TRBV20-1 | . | TGCAGTGCTAGTTCCCTAGGATTGTACAATGAGCAGTTCTTC | CSASSLGLYNEQFF
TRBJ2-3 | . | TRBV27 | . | TGTGCCAGCAGTTTAGCCACGGGAGTCCCGGGGGACACAGATACGCAGTATTTT | CASSLATGVPGDTDTQYF